The 31 T cell receptor beta chains reported below all come from one sample, sequenced in a study of T cell responses to AZD1222 COVID-19 vaccine. TCRdb's table, derived via immunoSEQ multiplex PCR, lists solely in-frame clones and lacks some. This sample yields 200,000 or so clones, of which 80% to 95% are seen a single time; around 9.3% belongs to the top ten. The material was peripheral blood, obtained on day 0 of AZD1222 vaccination. Source of these receptors: an adult in good health.

The chain employs TRBV19 and TRBJ1-5; no clear D. Germline V CDR1 and CDR2: LNHDA, SQIVND (reference sequence). The CDR3 is made up of 16 amino acids. The V and J ends lost 3 bases and 4 bases respectively, with 16 bases between them. Here the CDR3 reads CASSIDGVVENQPQHF. The DNA for the CDR3 is TGTGCCAGTAGTATTGATGGGGTTGTCGAGAATCAGCCCCAGCATTTT.

The chain carries TRBV9 and TRBJ2-1; no definite D call. Germline V gene data show CDR1 as SGDLS and CDR2 as YYNGEE. Trimming stripped 1 base from V and 5 bases from J, with 4 bases between. This CDR3 is 12 amino acids long. The CDR3 sequence is CASSVRDNEQFF. The CDR3 DNA reads as TGTGCCAGCAGCGTAAGGGACAATGAGCAGTTCTTC.

On this clone: At one end, the junction sequence differs from germline, possibly due to a read error. The V and J genes are TRBV5-4 and TRBJ2-7; D assignment may be TRBD1 or TRBD2 (5 bases each). The CDR3 spans 14 residues. Germline V gene sequence: CDR1 SGHNT, CDR2 YYREEE (reference sequence). CDR3 amino acids: CASSLRDQSSEQYF. CDR3 coding DNA: TGTGCCAGCAGCTTAAGGGACCAATCCTCCGAGCAGTACTTC.

The chain employs TRBV24-1 and TRBJ1-5; D gene unclear. V gave up 6 bases and J gave up 4 bases, with 6 bases separating them. This CDR3 region has 12 residues. Germline V gives CDR1 KGHDR, CDR2 SFDVKD. The CDR3 region has the DNA TGTGCCACCAGTCTTGCGAATCAGCCCCAGCATTTT. Its protein is CATSLANQPQHF.

The chain uses TRBV27 and TRBJ2-7; the match to TRBD1 covers 7 bases. The CDR3 extends over 14 amino acids. The germline CDR1 and CDR2 sequences are MNHEY and SMNVEV (reference sequence). Unmatched junction bases numbered 4, after V lost 4 bases and J lost 1 base. The CDR3 region is CASSSPGQSYEQYF. The CDR3 DNA is TGTGCCAGCAGTTCCCCGGGACAGTCCTACGAGCAGTACTTC.

The chain is built from TRBV19 and TRBJ1-1, with a possible D match to TRBD1 (6 bases). Trimming shortened V by 1 base and J by 6 bases, and 12 bases separated the two germline ends. Germline V gene data show CDR1 as LNHDA and CDR2 as SQIVND (reference sequence). The CDR3 runs 14 residues. The CDR3 DNA reads as TGTGCCAGTAGTATAGGGAGTACAGGGCCTGAAGCTTTCTTT. As protein: CASSIGSTGPEAFF. Full variable domain (remainder filled in from reference TRBV19 and TRBJ1-1): DGGITQSPKYLFRKEGQNVTLSCEQNLNHDAMYWYRQDPGQGLRLIYYSQIVNDFQKGDIAEGYSVSREKKESFPLTVTSAQKNPTAFYLCASSIGSTGPEAFFGQGTRLTVV.

The chain links TRBV10-3 to TRBJ1-2; a weak D match, TRBD1 (5 bases). Germline V gives CDR1 ENHRY, CDR2 SYGVKD. The CDR3 covers 14 residues. V lost 3 bases and J lost 2, with 10 bases in between. CDR3 loop: CAISDLRQNYGYTF. The CDR3 coding sequence is TGTGCCATCAGTGACCTAAGACAGAACTATGGCTACACCTTC.

The genes are TRBV2 and TRBJ1-6; the D gene is possibly TRBD1 (6 bases). Germline loops: CDR1 SNHLY, CDR2 FYNNEI. This CDR3 has 14 amino acids. Trimming shortened V by 4 bases and J by 7 bases, and 11 bases separated the two germline ends. The CDR3 nucleotides are TGTGCCAGCAGTGGGGACATTCCCAATTCACCCCTCCACTTT. Translating gives CASSGDIPNSPLHF.

This chain links TRBV10-3 with TRBJ2-7; D remains ambiguous. Germline V gives CDR1 ENHRY, CDR2 SYGVKD. Between the trimmed V and J ends, which lost 0 bases and 5 bases, there was a span of 8 bases. This CDR3 is built from 13 residues. CDR3 in amino acids: CAISESWAHEQYV. CDR3 nucleotides: TGTGCCATCAGTGAGTCGTGGGCCCACGAGCAGTACGTC.

The CDR3 protein is CASRGISGNTIYF. CDR3 nucleotides: TGTGCCAGCAGGGGTATCTCTGGAAACACCATATATTTT. The J gene is TRBJ1-3, the V gene TRBV28, with no clear D. The germline V gene encodes CDR1 MDHEN and CDR2 SYDVKM. This CDR3 spans 13 amino acids. Trimming removed 6 bases from V and 0 bases from J, with 6 bases in between.

This clone was observed a handful of times. The rearrangement uses TRBV7-2 and TRBJ1-6; D is possibly TRBD1 (5 bases). Germline assignment: CDR1 SGHTA and CDR2 FQGNSA. There are 15 residues in the CDR3. The V gene lost 2 bases and the J gene lost 10 bases, with 15 bases spanning the gap. Written as DNA, the CDR3 is TGTGCCAGCAGCTTATTGAGGGGATTCGGATCACCCCTCCACTTT. The encoded protein is CASSLLRGFGSPLHF. The whole variable domain, filled in from reference TRBV7-2 and TRBJ1-6, reads GAGVSQSPSNKVTEKGKDVELRCDPISGHTALYWYRQSLGQGLEFLIYFQGNSAPDKSGLPSDRFSAERTGGSVSTLTIQRTQQEDSAVYLCASSLLRGFGSPLHFGNGTRLTVT.

This clone turned up a few times. V gene TRBV15 combines with J gene TRBJ2-6; D is uncertain. Trimming stripped 3 bases from V and 0 bases from J, with 9 bases between. Germline CDR1 LNHNV, CDR2 YYDKDF (reference sequence). The CDR3 spans 16 residues. CDR3 residues: CATSSRPSSGANVLTF. Written as DNA, the CDR3 is TGTGCCACCAGCAGCAGACCGTCCTCTGGGGCCAACGTCCTGACTTTC.

In the case of this clone: The same CDR3 is also encoded by other DNA sequences in this sample. The chain employs TRBV10-3 and TRBJ1-5, with D hard to call. This CDR3 is 13 amino acids long. V lost 2 bases and J lost 2, with 4 bases in between. Germline values: CDR1 ENHRY, CDR2 SYGVKD. The CDR3 reads CAISEGGNQPQHF. For the CDR3, the DNA is TGTGCCATCAGTGAGGGTGGCAATCAGCCCCAGCATTTT.

This clone has only a few counts. The J gene is TRBJ1-5, the V gene TRBV7-8; D gene ambiguous. There are 16 residues in the CDR3. The V and J ends lost 5 bases and 0 bases respectively, with 14 bases between them. From germline, CDR1 is SGHVS and CDR2 FQNEAQ. The CDR3 region is CASSPIDGLSNQPQHF. CDR3 coding DNA: TGTGCCAGCAGCCCGATAGACGGTCTTAGCAATCAGCCCCAGCATTTT.

The chain recombines TRBV19 with TRBJ2-3, with 11 bases that match TRBD2. This CDR3 comprises 15 residues. From germline, CDR1 is LNHDA and CDR2 SQIVND (reference sequence). With 3 bases clipped from V and 1 base from J, the junction kept 0 bases outside the gene matches. CDR3 DNA: TGTGCCAGTAGTATGACTAGCGGGGGCACAGATACGCAGTATTTT. It translates to CASSMTSGGTDTQYF. Supplemented by reference TRBV19 and TRBJ2-3, the full variable domain reads DGGITQSPKYLFRKEGQNVTLSCEQNLNHDAMYWYRQDPGQGLRLIYYSQIVNDFQKGDIAEGYSVSREKKESFPLTVTSAQKNPTAFYLCASSMTSGGTDTQYFGPGTRLTVL.

The rearrangement links TRBV14 to TRBJ1-2; no clear D gene. V shed 1 base and J shed 7 bases, with 13 bases lying between them. The CDR3 is 14 residues long. The germline V gene has CDR1 SGHDN and CDR2 FVKESK. CDR3 DNA: TGTGCCAGCAGCCAAGTCAGGCATAGGAGTGGCTACACCTTC. The encoded protein is CASSQVRHRSGYTF.

The V and J genes are TRBV9 and TRBJ2-5, with 14 positions matching TRBD2. V dropped 4 bases and J dropped 4; count of bases not matched to a gene: 6. This CDR3 spans 16 amino acids. CDR1 is SGDLS and CDR2 is YYNGEE in the germline V gene. The DNA of the CDR3 is TGTGCCAGCAGCTTGGGACTAGCGGGGGTAGTAGAGACCCAGTACTTC. Residues: CASSLGLAGVVETQYF. The whole variable domain, filled in from reference TRBV9 and TRBJ2-5, reads DSGVTQTPKHLITATGQRVTLRCSPRSGDLSVYWYQQSLDQGLQFLIQYYNGEERAKGNILERFSAQQFPDLHSELNLSSLELGDSALYFCASSLGLAGVVETQYFGPGTRLLVL.

The count of this clone is one. The chain combines TRBV2 with TRBJ2-2, with 7 bases lining up with TRBD1. CDR1 SNHLY and CDR2 FYNNEI come from the germline V gene. The CDR3 sequence is 14 residues long. J gave up 4 bases and V 6 bases, and 5 bases lay outside the gene matches. CDR3 sequence (DNA): TGTGCCAGCAGGGGGGACAGCCGCACCGGGGAGCTGTTTTTT. It encodes CASRGDSRTGELFF. The variable domain in full, completed from reference TRBV2 and TRBJ2-2, reads EPEVTQTPSHQVTQMGQEVILRCVPISNHLYFYWYRQILGQKVEFLVSFYNNEISEKSEIFDDQFSVERPDGSNFTLKIRSTKLEDSAMYFCASRGDSRTGELFFGEGSRLTVL.

The chain has TRBV5-1 and TRBJ1-2; 7 nucleotides match TRBD1. V dropped 4 bases and J dropped 4; count of bases not matched to a gene: 10. Germline CDR1 SGHRS, CDR2 YFSETQ. The CDR3 totals 15 residues. CDR3 loop: CASSPSLTGTYGYTF. The CDR3, as DNA: TGCGCCAGCAGCCCGAGCCTGACAGGGACCTATGGCTACACCTTC.

The chain uses TRBV21-1 and TRBJ2-7; the table's TRBD2 call for D was not verified on the DNA. TRBV21-1 is recorded as a pseudogene. The CDR3 totals 16 residues. CDR3 nucleotide sequence: TGTGCAGCTGGAGGAAGGACTAGCGGGGACTACTACGAGCAGTACGTC. It is translated as CAAGGRTSGDYYEQYV.

As DNA, the CDR3 is TGCGCCAGCAGCCCACCGGATGCCTACAATGAGCAGTTCTTC. It is translated as CASSPPDAYNEQFF. V gene TRBV5-1 combines with J gene TRBJ2-1; unclear D gene. Between the trimmed V and J ends, which lost 4 bases and 2 bases, there was a span of 10 bases. The CDR3 is 14 residues long. Germline-derived CDR1 and CDR2 are SGHRS and YFSETQ.

The CDR3 DNA reads as TGTGCCAGTAGTATAGATAAGGCACAGGGGGGAAACAATGAGCAGTTCTTC. Translated, it gives CASSIDKAQGGNNEQFF. V usage is TRBV19 and J usage is TRBJ2-1, with 8 bases aligning to TRBD1. Germline V gene sequence: CDR1 LNHDA, CDR2 SQIVND (reference sequence). V lost 0 bases and J lost 5; bases outside the gene matches: 9. The CDR3 spans 17 residues.

This chain connects TRBV5-1 to TRBJ2-4; D tentatively reads TRBD1 or TRBD2 (5 bases each). The CDR3 is 13 amino acids. V was trimmed by 6 bases and J by 6 bases, leaving 13 bases between them. CDR1 and CDR2 (germline): SGHRS, YFSETQ. The CDR3, as DNA: TGCGCCAGCACCTCCGAGGGGATAAACATTCAGTACTTC. Translated: CASTSEGINIQYF.

The V and J genes are TRBV4-1 and TRBJ1-6, with 7 bases identical to TRBD1. The V gene's germline CDR1 is MGHRA and CDR2 YSYEKL. The CDR3 is 16 residues long. Trimming cost V 3 bases and J 6 bases; bases outside gene matches: 8. The CDR3 DNA is TGCGCCAGCAGCCATTTTAGACAGGGTTCTAATTCACCCCTCCACTTT. Protein: CASSHFRQGSNSPLHF.

This clone was observed a single time. J is TRBJ2-5 and V is TRBV3-1 (or the pseudogene TRBV3-2), with TRBD1 matching 10 bases. CDR1 is LGHDT, CDR2 YNNKEL, per germline (reference sequence). V trimming: 1 base; J trimming: 1 base; junction bases outside the gene matches: 12. The CDR3 totals 19 residues. The CDR3 is CASSQGGSYRDRGQETQYF. The CDR3 nucleotides read TGTGCCAGCAGCCAAGGAGGCTCCTACCGGGACAGGGGCCAAGAGACCCAGTACTTC.

The genes are TRBV27 and TRBJ1-1; D may be TRBD1 (5 bases). Trimming cost V 3 bases and J 1 base, with 9 bases left between them. The V gene's germline CDR1 is MNHEY and CDR2 SMNVEV (reference sequence). The CDR3 runs to 14 residues. CDR3: CASSFSDRNTEAFF. In nucleotides, the CDR3 is TGTGCCAGCAGTTTCTCCGACAGGAACACTGAAGCTTTCTTT.

The chain carries TRBV6-5 and TRBJ1-5, with TRBD1 identical over 7 bases. The junction had 6 bases not matched to a gene; V was cut back by 6 bases and J by 4 bases. This CDR3 has 14 residues. CDR1 MNHEY and CDR2 SVGAGI come from the germline V gene. CDR3 nucleotide sequence: TGTGCCAGCAGACGACAGGGTAGTAATCAGCCCCAGCATTTT. This sequence encodes CASRRQGSNQPQHF.

The rearrangement links TRBV6-4 to TRBJ1-1; D unresolved. The CDR3 has 11 residues. CDR1 is MRHNA and CDR2 is SNTAGT in the germline V gene. V dropped 3 bases and J dropped 5 bases, with 4 bases sitting between them. The CDR3 loop reads CASSEGTEAFF. CDR3 nucleotides: TGTGCCAGCAGTGAGGGAACTGAAGCTTTCTTT.

This clone showed up just once. The J gene is TRBJ2-1, the V gene TRBV14; TRBD1 matches at 8 bases. In germline, CDR1 is SGHDN, CDR2 FVKESK. V shed 1 base and J 4 bases; nucleotides not matched to a gene: 6. The CDR3 runs to 16 residues. The CDR3 spells CASSQVGTGGYNEQFF. In DNA form, the CDR3 reads TGTGCCAGCAGCCAAGTTGGCACAGGGGGTTACAATGAGCAGTTCTTC.

The chain uses TRBV18 and TRBJ1-1; D is possibly TRBD1 (5 bases). Germline V gives CDR1 KGHSH, CDR2 LQKENI. V shed 3 bases and J shed 1 base, with 12 bases lying between them. The CDR3 totals 15 residues. DNA for the CDR3: TGTGCCAGCTCACCCCCGGGGGGAAAGAACACTGAAGCTTTCTTT. This encodes CASSPPGGKNTEAFF. The full variable domain, in which reference TRBV18 and TRBJ1-1 provide the parts outside the CDR3, is NAGVMQNPRHLVRRRGQEARLRCSPMKGHSHVYWYRQLPEEGLKFMVYLQKENIIDESGMPKERFSAEFPKEGPSILRIQQVVRGDSAAYFCASSPPGGKNTEAFFGQGTRLTVV.

This sequence joins TRBV4-1 and TRBJ1-5, with unresolved D. The V and J ends lost 4 bases and 0 bases respectively, with 13 bases between them. The CDR3 is 16 residues long. Germline loops: CDR1 MGHRA, CDR2 YSYEKL. The CDR3 reads CASSPDGGYSNQPQHF. CDR3 coding DNA: TGCGCCAGCAGCCCCGACGGAGGATATAGCAATCAGCCCCAGCATTTT.